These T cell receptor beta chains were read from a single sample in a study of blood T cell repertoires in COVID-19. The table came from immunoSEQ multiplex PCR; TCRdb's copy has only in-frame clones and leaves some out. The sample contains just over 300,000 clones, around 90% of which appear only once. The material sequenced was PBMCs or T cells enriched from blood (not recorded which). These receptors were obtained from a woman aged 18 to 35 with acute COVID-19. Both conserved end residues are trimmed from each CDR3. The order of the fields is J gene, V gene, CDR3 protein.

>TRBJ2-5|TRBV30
AWNSGQETQY
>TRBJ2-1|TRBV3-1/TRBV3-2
ASSQETSGRTYNEQF
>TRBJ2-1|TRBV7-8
ASSSRGQGNIDEQF
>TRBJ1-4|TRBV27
ASSQKPGQGPLSPIKLF
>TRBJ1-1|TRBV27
ASSSASRGISTEAF
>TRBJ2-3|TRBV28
ASSQSPSTDTQY
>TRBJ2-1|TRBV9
ASSTPSGSLYNEQF
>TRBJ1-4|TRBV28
ASSLPPGQGAREKLF
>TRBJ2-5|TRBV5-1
ASSSGRGETQY
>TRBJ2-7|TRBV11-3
ASSVIGGSEQY
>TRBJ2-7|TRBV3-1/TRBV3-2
ASSQSPGAYEQY
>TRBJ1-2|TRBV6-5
ASSYSPGQNYGYT
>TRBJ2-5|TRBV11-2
ASSGPGQTPGETQY
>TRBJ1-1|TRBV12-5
ASGLAQGNTEAF
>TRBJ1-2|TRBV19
ASFRFGTYGYT
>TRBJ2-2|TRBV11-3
ASRGGPGELF
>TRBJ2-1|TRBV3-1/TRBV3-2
ASSQLTSGRRHEQF
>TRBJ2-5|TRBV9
ASSVVSSAPWETQY
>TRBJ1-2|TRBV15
ATSRDRNYGYT
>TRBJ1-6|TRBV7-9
ASSFRASDSPLH